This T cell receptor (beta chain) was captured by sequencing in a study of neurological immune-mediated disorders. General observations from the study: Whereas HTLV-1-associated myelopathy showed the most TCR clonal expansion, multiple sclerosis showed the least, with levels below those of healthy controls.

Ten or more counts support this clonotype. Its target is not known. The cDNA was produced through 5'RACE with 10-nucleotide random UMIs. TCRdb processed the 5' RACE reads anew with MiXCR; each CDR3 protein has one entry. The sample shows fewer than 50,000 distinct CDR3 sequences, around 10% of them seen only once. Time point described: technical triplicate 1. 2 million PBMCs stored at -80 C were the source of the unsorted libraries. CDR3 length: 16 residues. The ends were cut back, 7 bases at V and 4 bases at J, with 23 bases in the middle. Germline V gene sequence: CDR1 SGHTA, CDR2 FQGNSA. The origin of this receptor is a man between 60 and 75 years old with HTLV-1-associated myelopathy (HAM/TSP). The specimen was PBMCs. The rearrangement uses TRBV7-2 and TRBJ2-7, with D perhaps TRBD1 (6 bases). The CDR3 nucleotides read TGTGCCAGCACCCTTCCGGCGGGCGTCGGGACATACGAGCAGTACTTC. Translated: CASTLPAGVGTYEQYF.